Described below is a single TCR beta chain sequence and its context. The antigen remains undetermined. This entry belongs to a study of beta chain features in type 1 diabetes. Whole-study findings and limits: Researchers reported that naive, central memory and Treg TCRB repertoires appeared more similar in patients than in healthy donors.

This CDR3 contains 15 residues. Germline CDR1 is LNHDA and CDR2 is SQIVND (reference sequence). V lost 6 bases and J lost 3, with 18 bases in between. Reverse transcription of all isolated RNA meant that expressed TCRB transcripts were sequenced. The assay was immunoSEQ multiplex PCR, and TCRdb's table has in-frame clones only and misses some. The table lists 150,000 to 180,000 clones, around 8% of them singletons. The chain employs TRBV19 and TRBJ2-7; possibly TRBD1 for D (5 bases). Sequencing was performed on central memory CD4+ T cells from blood. This TCR came from a man aged 18 to 30 in good health. The CDR3 bases are TGTGCCAGTAGGATGAAGGATCAGGGCTTCTACGAGCAGTACTTC. It translates to CASRMKDQGFYEQYF.